The 17 T cell receptor beta chains given below trace back to one sample, sequenced in a study of neurological immune-mediated disorders. MiXCR was run by TCRdb on the 5' RACE reads, yielding one entry per CDR3 protein. The repertoire holds approximately 25,000 distinct CDR3 sequences, roughly 21% seen once, with 15% to 20% in the top ten. Sequenced input: PBMCs. Receptor source: a woman aged 55-69 years in good health.

The J gene is TRBJ2-3, the V gene TRBV7-6, with D tentatively TRBD2 (5 bases). Germline CDR1 SGHVS, CDR2 FNYEAQ. The CDR3 has 16 residues. The ends were cut back, 5 bases at V and 2 bases at J, with 17 bases in the middle. The CDR3, as DNA: TGTGCCAGCAGCCCAGAAGCCGGTGACTACACAGATACGCAGTATTTT. As protein: CASSPEAGDYTDTQYF.

CDR3: CASRSEALSGNTIYF. Written as DNA, the CDR3 is TGTGCCAGCAGGTCGGAGGCATTGTCTGGAAACACCATATATTTT. This chain uses TRBV12-3 or TRBV12-4 with TRBJ1-3, with D hard to call. CDR3 length: 15 amino acids. Between the trimmed V and J ends, which lost 6 bases and 1 base, there was a span of 13 bases.

This clonotype appeared many times. This chain uses TRBV5-1 with TRBJ2-7, with D possibly TRBD1 on 6 matching bases. Germline V gene data show CDR1 as SGHRS and CDR2 as YFSETQ. The CDR3 runs 15 residues. Trimming took off 0 bases at V and 2 bases at J, with 12 bases between the two ends. The CDR3 DNA reads as TGCGCCAGCAGCTTGGCCGGACAGTCCACCTACGAGCAGTACTTC. Its protein is CASSLAGQSTYEQYF.

This clonotype was seen many times. The gene calls are TRBV4-1 and TRBJ2-7, with 8 bases matching TRBD2. The CDR3 is 14 residues long. Trimming took 6 bases from V and 7 from J; bases not matched to a gene: 11. CDR1 is MGHRA and CDR2 is YSYEKL in the germline V gene. CDR3 nucleotide sequence: TGCGCCAGCAGGCCCCCCGGGGGGGCTGGAGAGCAGTACTTC. This encodes CASRPPGGAGEQYF.

The V call is TRBV29-1, the J call TRBJ2-5; unclear D gene. Trimming took 3 bases from V and 0 from J, leaving 8 bases between them. The CDR3 is 13 amino acids. In germline, CDR1 is SQVTM, CDR2 ANQGSEA. CDR3 amino acids: CSVDLPNQETQYF. The CDR3 region has the DNA TGCAGCGTTGATTTACCCAACCAAGAGACCCAGTACTTC.

This clonotype came up many times. CDR3 protein: CASKRQGASEAFF. CDR3 bases: TGTGCCAGCAAGAGACAGGGGGCCTCTGAAGCTTTCTTT. J is TRBJ1-1 and V is TRBV12-3 or TRBV12-4; TRBD1 matches 10 bases. J lost 6 bases, V lost 7 bases, and 5 bases had no gene match. CDR3 length equals 13 residues.

CDR3 nucleotide sequence: TGTGCCAGCAGCTTAGATGTTGCAAATGAGCAGTTCTTC. Its translation is CASSLDVANEQFF. The gene calls are TRBV11-2 and TRBJ2-1; D unclear. The CDR3 spans 13 residues. Germline assignment: CDR1 SGHAT and CDR2 FQNNGV. The V end lost 0 bases, the J end lost 7 bases, and 7 bases lay between the germline ends.

This clonotype has at least ten counts. At one end, the junction sequence differs from germline, possibly due to a read error. This sequence joins TRBV7-7 and TRBJ2-2; D could derive from TRBD1 or TRBD2 (6 bases each). The CDR3 runs to 18 residues. Germline CDR1 is SSHAT and CDR2 is FNYEAQ (reference sequence). CDR3 sequence: CASSFFPWGAEQTGELFF. CDR3 DNA: TGTGCTAGCAGCTTCTTTCCGTGGGGGGCAGAACAAACCGGGGAGCTGTTTTTT.

The sample holds a few counts of this clonotype. The chain uses TRBV12-5 and TRBJ2-7; 11 bases match TRBD1. This CDR3 is 17 amino acids long. The germline V gene encodes CDR1 LGHNT and CDR2 FRNRAP. The V gene end was trimmed by 3 bases and the J gene end by 3 bases; junction bases not matched to a gene: 10. CDR3 bases: TGTGCTAGTGGTTTAATCGGCGGGACAGGGGGACTCTACGAGCAGTACTTC. Its protein product is CASGLIGGTGGLYEQYF.

Ten or more counts support this clonotype. This chain links TRBV7-2 with TRBJ1-2; possible D gene TRBD1, 5 bases. This CDR3 has 17 residues. The V gene's germline CDR1 is SGHTA and CDR2 FQGNSA. V lost 1 base, J lost 0 bases, and 15 bases lay in between. In nucleotides, the CDR3 is TGTGCCAGCAGCTTAGTGGCGGGGGGAGTTACTAACTATGGCTACACCTTC. Amino acid sequence: CASSLVAGGVTNYGYTF.

This clonotype was recorded many times. The chain links TRBV9 to TRBJ2-2; D is possibly TRBD2 (6 bases). The CDR3 loop spans 15 amino acids. CDR1 SGDLS and CDR2 YYNGEE come from the germline V gene. V lost 2 bases to trimming and J lost 6 bases, with 14 bases between them. Here the CDR3 reads CASSVWDFLSGELFF. DNA of the CDR3: TGTGCCAGCAGCGTCTGGGACTTTTTATCCGGGGAGCTGTTTTTT. Together with reference TRBV9 and TRBJ2-2, the CDR3 gives the full variable domain: DSGVTQTPKHLITATGQRVTLRCSPRSGDLSVYWYQQSLDQGLQFLIQYYNGEERAKGNILERFSAQQFPDLHSELNLSSLELGDSALYFCASSVWDFLSGELFFGEGSRLTVL.

Many counts were recorded for this clonotype. The genes are TRBV27 and TRBJ1-1, with D possibly TRBD1 on 6 matching bases. The CDR3 totals 15 residues. The V end lost 6 bases, the J end lost 1 base, and 15 bases lay between the germline ends. CDR1 is MNHEY, CDR2 SMNVEV, per germline (reference sequence). The CDR3 loop reads CASRRGLSSNTEAFF. CDR3 coding DNA: TGTGCCAGCAGACGGGGGCTATCCTCGAACACTGAAGCTTTCTTT.

This clonotype was detected many times. The chain joins TRBV5-1 to TRBJ2-6, with D possibly matching TRBD1 (6 bases). The CDR3 runs to 17 residues. Germline CDR1 reads SGHRS; CDR2 reads YFSETQ. Trimming removed 4 bases from V and 0 bases from J, with 14 bases in between. The CDR3 here is CASSPGDTRSGANVLTF. The CDR3 region has the DNA TGCGCCAGCAGCCCCGGGGACACCCGCTCTGGGGCCAACGTCCTGACTTTC. Full variable domain (missing parts from reference TRBV5-1 and TRBJ2-6): KAGVTQTPRYLIKTRGQQVTLSCSPISGHRSVSWYQQTPGQGLQFLFEYFSETQRNKGNFPGRFSGRQFSNSRSEMNVSTLELGDSALYLCASSPGDTRSGANVLTFGAGSRLTVL.

This clonotype was detected only a few times. CDR3 residues: CAWSAVLGGGELFF. In DNA, the CDR3 is TGTGCCTGGAGTGCCGTCCTTGGCGGCGGGGAGCTGTTTTTT. This chain uses TRBV30 with TRBJ2-2; no clear D gene. Trimming took off 1 base at V and 7 bases at J, with 13 bases between the two ends. Looked up from germline, CDR1 is GTSNPN and CDR2 is SVGIG (reference sequence). The CDR3 has 14 residues.

Only one count was recorded for this clonotype. The rearrangement links TRBV20-1 to TRBJ1-2, with D perhaps TRBD1 (5 bases). The CDR3 extends over 14 amino acids. V was shortened by 5 bases and J by 10 bases, with 23 bases between the two germline ends. Germline CDR1 DFQATT, CDR2 SNEGSKA (reference sequence). The CDR3 sequence: CSAHPGTGGSVYTF. CDR3 bases: TGCAGTGCTCACCCCGGGACTGGGGGGAGTGTCTACACCTTC.

J is TRBJ1-2 and V is TRBV15; D not resolved. With 1 base removed from V and 6 bases from J, the gap between germline ends came to 15 bases. This CDR3 comprises 15 residues. Germline V gene data show CDR1 as LNHNV and CDR2 as YYDKDF (reference sequence). CDR3 bases: TGTGCCACCAGCAGAGGTCGGAACGCTGGGCATGGCTACACCTTC. This encodes CATSRGRNAGHGYTF.

This clonotype was counted ten times or more. This chain joins TRBV5-1 and TRBJ2-1, with D uncertain. Germline assignment: CDR1 SGHRS and CDR2 YFSETQ. The V gene lost 3 bases and the J gene lost 0 bases, with 7 bases spanning the gap. CDR3 length: 14 residues. CDR3: CASSSDHSYNEQFF. In DNA form, the CDR3 reads TGCGCCAGCAGCTCTGACCACTCCTACAATGAGCAGTTCTTC.